The sequence of this T cell receptor (beta chain) was determined in a study of shared clonotypes between healthy human individuals. Looking at the study overall: CD4 naive and memory got three plates each, CD8 naive two, CD8 memory one.

A word on this clone: Its antigen is still unknown. The same CDR3 is also encoded by other DNA sequences in this sample.

The protocol was immunoSEQ multiplex PCR, while the TCRdb copy is restricted to in-frame clones and leaves out a portion. The sample yields around 2,000,000 clones, over 85% seen once. Whole-study findings and limits: Generation of non-shared clonotypes was less probable than generation of clonotypes shared by all four donors.

Nashville, Tennessee was home to all donors, each a Caucasian adult. Sequencing input: naive CD4+ T cells sorted from blood. Subset meaning: CD45RA+ positively selected. The source of this sequence is a man between 18 and 35 years old in good health.

CDR3 region: CASSEDRYYGYTF. Written as DNA, the CDR3 is TGCGCCAGCAGTGAAGACAGATACTATGGCTACACCTTC. V is TRBV10-1 and J is TRBJ1-2, with TRBD1 as a possible D gene (5 bases). Germline V gene lookup returns CDR1 WNHNN and CDR2 SYGVQD (reference sequence). V was trimmed by 3 bases and J by 3 bases, leaving 8 bases between them. The CDR3 runs to 13 residues.